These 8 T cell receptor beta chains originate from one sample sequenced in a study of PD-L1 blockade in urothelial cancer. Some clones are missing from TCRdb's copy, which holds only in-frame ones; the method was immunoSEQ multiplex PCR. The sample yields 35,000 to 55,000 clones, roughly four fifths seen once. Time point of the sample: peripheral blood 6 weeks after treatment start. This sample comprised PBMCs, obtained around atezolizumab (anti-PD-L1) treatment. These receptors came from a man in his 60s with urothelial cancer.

The CDR3 coding sequence is TGTGCCAGCAGTTACCCCTCGGGGTTGTCCTACGAGCAGTACTTC. Protein: CASSYPSGLSYEQYF. This chain joins TRBV28 and TRBJ2-7, with a tentative D call TRBD2 (5 bases). The CDR3 has 15 amino acids. Germline V gene data show CDR1 as MDHEN and CDR2 as SYDVKM. With 4 bases removed from V and 1 base from J, the gap between germline ends came to 14 bases.

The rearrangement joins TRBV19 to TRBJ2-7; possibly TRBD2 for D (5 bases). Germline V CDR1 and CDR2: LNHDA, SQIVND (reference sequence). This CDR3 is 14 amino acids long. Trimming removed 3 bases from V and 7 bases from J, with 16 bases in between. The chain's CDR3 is CASSIASLTGEQYF. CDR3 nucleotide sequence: TGTGCCAGTAGTATCGCGTCCCTTACGGGGGAGCAGTACTTC.

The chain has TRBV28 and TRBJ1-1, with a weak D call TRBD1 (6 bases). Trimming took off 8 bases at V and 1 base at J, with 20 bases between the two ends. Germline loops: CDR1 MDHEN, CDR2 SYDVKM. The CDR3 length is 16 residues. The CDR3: CASPSPRGGGNTEAFF. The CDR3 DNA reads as TGTGCCAGCCCCAGCCCGAGGGGGGGCGGGAACACTGAAGCTTTCTTT. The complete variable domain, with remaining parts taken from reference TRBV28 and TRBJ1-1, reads DVKVTQSSRYLVKRTGEKVFLECVQDMDHENMFWYRQDPGLGLRLIYFSYDVKMKEKGDIPEGYSVSREKKERFSLILESASTNQTSMYLCASPSPRGGGNTEAFFGQGTRLTVV.

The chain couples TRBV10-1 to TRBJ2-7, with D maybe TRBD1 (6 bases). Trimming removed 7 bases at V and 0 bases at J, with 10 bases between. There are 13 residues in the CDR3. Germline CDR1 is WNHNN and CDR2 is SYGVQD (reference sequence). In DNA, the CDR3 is TGCGCCAGCATAGGACAGAGCTCCTACGAGCAGTACTTC. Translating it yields CASIGQSSYEQYF.

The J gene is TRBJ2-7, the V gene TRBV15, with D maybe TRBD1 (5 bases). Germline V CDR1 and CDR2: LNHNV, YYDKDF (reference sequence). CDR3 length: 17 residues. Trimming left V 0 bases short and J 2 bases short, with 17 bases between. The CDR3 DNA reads TGTGCCACCAGCAGAGATCGAACAGGTACCTCTGCCTACGAGCAGTACTTC. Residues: CATSRDRTGTSAYEQYF.

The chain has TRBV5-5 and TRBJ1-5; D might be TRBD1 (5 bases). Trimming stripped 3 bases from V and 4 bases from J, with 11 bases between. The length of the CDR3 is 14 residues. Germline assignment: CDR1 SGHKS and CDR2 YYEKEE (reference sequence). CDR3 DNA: TGTGCCAGCAGCTGGGGACTGAATAATCAGCCCCAGCATTTT. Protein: CASSWGLNNQPQHF.

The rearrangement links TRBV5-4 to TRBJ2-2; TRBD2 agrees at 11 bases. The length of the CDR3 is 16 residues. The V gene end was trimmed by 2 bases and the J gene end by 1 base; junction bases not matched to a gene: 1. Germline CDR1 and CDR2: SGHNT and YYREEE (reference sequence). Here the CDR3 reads CASSLGLAGNTGELFF. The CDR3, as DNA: TGTGCCAGCAGCTTAGGACTAGCGGGGAACACCGGGGAGCTGTTTTTT.

Here the CDR3 reads CATRPREDSYEQYF. CDR3 in DNA: TGTGCCACCAGACCCCGGGAGGACTCCTACGAGCAGTACTTC. The V call is TRBV15, the J call TRBJ2-7; 7 bases are shared with TRBD2. Germline V gene data show CDR1 as LNHNV and CDR2 as YYDKDF (reference sequence). There are 14 residues in the CDR3. The junction had 5 bases not matched to a gene; V was cut back by 6 bases and J by 0 bases.